This T cell receptor beta chain was identified during a study of blood T cell repertoires in COVID-19. Profiling relied on immunoSEQ multiplex PCR, and the TCRdb table lists in-frame clones only, not all of them. The table includes more than 95,000 clones, 85% to 90% detected once. Germline-derived CDR1 and CDR2 are LGHDT and YNNKEL (reference sequence). The CDR3 consists of 15 residues. The ends were cut back, 1 base at V and 2 bases at J, with 12 bases in the middle. Sequencing input: peripheral blood. This chain uses TRBV3-1 (or the pseudogene TRBV3-2) with TRBJ2-7; maybe TRBD2 (7 bases). The TCR comes from a human donor in a cohort sampled during active COVID-19. This CDR3 reads CASSQGPGGPYEQYF. CDR3 nucleotide sequence: TGTGCCAGCAGCCAAGGCCCCGGGGGGCCCTACGAGCAGTACTTC.